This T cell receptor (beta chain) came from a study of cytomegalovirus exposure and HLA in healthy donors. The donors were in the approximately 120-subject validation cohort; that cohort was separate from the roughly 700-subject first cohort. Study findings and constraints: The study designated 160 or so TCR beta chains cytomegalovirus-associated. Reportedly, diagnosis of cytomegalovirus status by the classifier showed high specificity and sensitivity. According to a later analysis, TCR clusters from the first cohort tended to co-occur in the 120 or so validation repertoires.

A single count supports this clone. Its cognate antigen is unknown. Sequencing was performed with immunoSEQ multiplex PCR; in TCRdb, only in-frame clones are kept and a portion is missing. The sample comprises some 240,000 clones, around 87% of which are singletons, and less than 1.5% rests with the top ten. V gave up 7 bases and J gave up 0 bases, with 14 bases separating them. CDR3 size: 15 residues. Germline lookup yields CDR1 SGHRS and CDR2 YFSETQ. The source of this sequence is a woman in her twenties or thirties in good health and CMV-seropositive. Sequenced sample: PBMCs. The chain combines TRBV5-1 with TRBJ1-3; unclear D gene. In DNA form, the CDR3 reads TGCGCCAGCGGCCGGGGTACTGACTCTGGAAACACCATATATTTT. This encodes CASGRGTDSGNTIYF.